The T cell receptor beta chain described here comes from a study of identical twins. Study-wide points: A partial confounding effect on zero-insertion analyses could come from invariant MAIT and iNKT cells. Not following the same donors, the study drew its conclusions from cross-sectional statistical analysis.

This clonotype was observed at least ten times. Antigen: not known. Template switching created a universal primer site, and the cDNA included unique molecular identifiers. TCRdb re-analysed the 5' RACE reads in MiXCR, keeping a single row per CDR3 protein. Among some 710,000 distinct CDR3 sequences, roughly 6% were seen once, and the ten largest hold 1.5% to 2%. Healthy Caucasians provided all donations. Input material: naive T cells sorted from blood. This TCR was recovered from a man aged 18 to 29 in good health.

The CDR3 loop is CASSYYGTGVYNEQFF. CDR3 coding DNA: TGTGCCAGCAGCTATTACGGGACAGGGGTATACAATGAGCAGTTCTTC. J is TRBJ2-1 and V is TRBV5-6; 10 nucleotides line up with TRBD1. The CDR3 is 16 residues long. CDR1 SGHDT and CDR2 YYEEEE come from the germline V gene. V was pared by 3 bases and J by 4 bases, with 7 bases of the junction left unmatched.